This T cell receptor beta chain stems from a study of OX40 agonist ivuxolimab in advanced cancers. Turning to the study itself: Ivuxolimab is an agonistic anti-OX40 (CD134) antibody, and patients were treated with it.

In regard to this clone: Its specificity is not known.

Study outcomes and limitations: Expanded clones were, on average, more numerous in CD8+ T cells than in CD4+. At doses 0.1 to 3.0 mg/kg, CD4+ and CD8+ clones expanded. Among the nonresponders, some also had low normalized T-cell clonal expansion.

Sequencing was performed with immunoSEQ multiplex PCR; in TCRdb, only in-frame clones are kept and a portion is missing. The sample has over 50,000 clones, approximately 84% seen once. Source: CD4+ or CD8+ T cells sorted from blood, taken in a trial of the OX40 agonist ivuxolimab. The sequence came from an adult with an advanced solid tumor such as melanoma, head and neck, liver or kidney cancer.

CDR3 region: CAANPGTGENIQYF. The CDR3 coding sequence is TGTGCCGCAAATCCCGGGACAGGGGAGAACATTCAGTACTTC. This chain connects TRBV10-3 to TRBJ2-4; the match to TRBD1 covers 10 bases. This CDR3 has 14 residues. Germline lookup yields CDR1 ENHRY and CDR2 SYGVKD. V trimming: 11 bases; J trimming: 7 bases; junction bases outside the gene matches: 11.